This T cell receptor beta chain was sequenced during a study of shared clonotypes between healthy human individuals. Whole-study context: Every donor yielded three CD4 naive, three CD4 memory, two CD8 naive and one CD8 memory plate.

Method: immunoSEQ multiplex PCR; TCRdb's copy keeps in-frame clones and lacks some. The data contain a few million clones, approximately 95% of them singletons. Study-level results: Shared across a few donors were around 5% of the naive CD4 clonotypes.

Naive CD45RA+ and memory CD45RA-negative subsets were split from CD4+ cells. As for this clone: Its specificity is unknown.

The sequence derives from a man aged 18 to 35 in good health. Some clones in this sample may be carry-over from other donors' samples. Sequencing was carried out using naive CD4+ T cells from PBMCs. Subset defined: CD45RA+ positively selected.

This CDR3 is CASSLVWGADYGYTF. CDR3 nucleotides: TGTGCCAGCAGTTTGGTTTGGGGGGCTGACTATGGCTACACCTTC. V usage is TRBV27 and J usage is TRBJ1-2, with D maybe TRBD1 (6 bases). V was cut by 3 bases and J by 3 bases, with 14 bases left in between. The germline V gene encodes CDR1 MNHEY and CDR2 SMNVEV (reference sequence). The CDR3 sequence is 15 residues long.